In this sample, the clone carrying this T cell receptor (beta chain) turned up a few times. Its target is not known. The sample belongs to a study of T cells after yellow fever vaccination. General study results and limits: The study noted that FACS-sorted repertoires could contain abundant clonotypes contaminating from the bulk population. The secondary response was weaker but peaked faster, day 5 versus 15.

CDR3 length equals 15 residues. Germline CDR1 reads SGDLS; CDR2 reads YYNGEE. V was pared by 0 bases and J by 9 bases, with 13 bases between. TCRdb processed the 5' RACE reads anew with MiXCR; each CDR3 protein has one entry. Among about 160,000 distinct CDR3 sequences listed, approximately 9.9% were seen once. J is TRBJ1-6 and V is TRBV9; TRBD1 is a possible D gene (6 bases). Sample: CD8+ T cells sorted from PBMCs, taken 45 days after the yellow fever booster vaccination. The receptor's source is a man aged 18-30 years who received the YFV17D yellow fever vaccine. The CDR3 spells CASSVGGGVGSPLHF. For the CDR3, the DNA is TGTGCCAGCAGCGTAGGAGGGGGGGTCGGTTCACCCCTCCACTTT.